The source of this TCR beta chain is a study of identifying expanded T cells in peripheral blood. The study, taken as a whole, reports: Approximately 1.2 clones differed between technical replicates, versus around 15 and 19 over time. Across healthy donors, higher total template counts meant significantly greater approximately two-week count variance.

With respect to this clone: Its antigen is still unknown.

No infections or other immune events were documented during collection. Repertoires were generated with immunoSEQ multiplex PCR, while TCRdb's copy carries only in-frame clones and drops some. Of 45,000 to 75,000 clones listed, around 83% were seen once; the top ten hold roughly a sixth. The sequenced material came from blood. The TCR was taken from a person aged 18 to 75 in good health.

The CDR3 DNA sequence: TGTGCCAGCACCTCGGAACGCCAGAGCGGGCAGTTCTTC. Its translation is CASTSERQSGQFF. The rearrangement links TRBV2 to TRBJ2-1, with D tentatively TRBD2 (5 bases). The CDR3 sequence is 13 residues long. The germline V gene has CDR1 SNHLY and CDR2 FYNNEI. The germline V and J ends were trimmed by 7 bases and 12 bases, with 19 bases remaining between them. Together with reference TRBV2 and TRBJ2-1, the CDR3 gives the full variable domain: EPEVTQTPSHQVTQMGQEVILRCVPISNHLYFYWYRQILGQKVEFLVSFYNNEISEKSEIFDDQFSVERPDGSNFTLKIRSTKLEDSAMYFCASTSERQSGQFFGPGTRLTVL.